This entry describes one T cell receptor beta chain. Antigen specificity is unknown. The treatment: approximately 18 received Ad26.COV2.S at low or high dose, single or two shots; roughly five received placebo; per-sample allocation not given. All samples were drawn on day 63, counting from the first vaccine or placebo injection. The shot given was an Ad26 vector that makes Wuhan-strain SARS-CoV-2 spike. V dropped 2 bases and J dropped 0; count of bases not matched to a gene: 6. The CDR3 contains 17 residues. In germline, CDR1 is SEHNR, CDR2 FQNEAQ (reference sequence). This record belongs to a study of Ad26.COV2.S vaccination and SARS-CoV-2 variants. About the study: The vaccine Ad26.COV2.S was put into the muscle once, or twice with 56 days between. Findings and caveats of the study: Comparable non-spike TCR breadth was observed in vaccine and placebo recipients. Vaccinees displayed broader spike-specific TCR repertoires than placebo recipients.

Sequencing was performed with immunoSEQ multiplex PCR; in TCRdb, only in-frame clones are kept and a portion is missing. The sample includes some 340,000 clones, around four fifths of them seen just once. The receptor was isolated from a person aged 18-60 years who received the Ad26.COV2.S COVID-19 vaccine or a placebo. This chain joins TRBV7-9 and TRBJ2-2; 7 nucleotides match TRBD1. Material: peripheral blood, obtained in a trial of Ad26.COV2.S vaccine versus placebo. CDR3 coding DNA: TGTGCCAGCAGCTTATTACAGGGGATTTCGAACACCGGGGAGCTGTTTTTT. It codes for CASSLLQGISNTGELFF.